This T cell receptor beta chain was identified during a study of shared clonotypes between healthy human individuals. Findings of the study overall: Clonotypes that were shared across a few donors made up around 5.5% of naive CD4 clonotypes.

It was at deep level that the assay was run. Data came from immunoSEQ multiplex PCR; TCRdb stores just in-frame clones and leaves some out. The sample shows 150,000 to 200,000 clones, about 93% of them seen only once. On this clone: What it recognizes is unknown.

Looked up from germline, CDR1 is PRHDT and CDR2 is FYEKMQ (reference sequence). V was pared by 7 bases and J by 5 bases, with 20 bases between. CDR3 length equals 15 residues. The TCR originated in a woman aged 25 to 45 in good health. The V and J genes are TRBV13 and TRBJ2-5; no firm D call. Sequencing was done on a sample of naive CD4+ T cells sorted from blood. Subset given: CD45RA+ positively selected. CDR3 amino acids: CASTGRYPDPETQYF. Here the CDR3 DNA reads TGTGCCAGCACGGGTCGGTATCCGGACCCGGAGACCCAGTACTTC.